This T cell receptor beta chain was observed in a study of T cells in localized non-small cell lung cancer (dated by TCRdb to about 2020). Regarding the research as a whole: The study analyzed T cell repertoires of over 200 early-stage NSCLC patients, comparing tumors and uninvolved tumor-adjacent lungs. A mean age of approximately 66 years was recorded for the NSCLC patients, of whom approximately 130 were male and 107 were female. The cohort comprised 236 treatment-naïve NSCLC patients with resected, localized lung tumors. Broad study findings and their caveats: The highest T cell clonality was observed in uninvolved tumor-adjacent lung, where clonality exceeded that of tumor, suggesting that antigenic responses were more focused in uninvolved tumor-adjacent lung. Of the top 100 tumor clones, a median of 57 were detected in paired uninvolved adjacent lung; 28 were also among that lung's top 100. Longer overall survival was associated with higher blood T cell density, whereas shorter survival was associated with higher adjacent-lung clonality. Since the design was exploratory, TCR variables were selected using unadjusted p-values with no false-discovery rate correction. Because multi-region tumor sequencing was not done, intratumor heterogeneity could not be ruled out.

At diagnosis, peripheral blood, uninvolved tumor-adjacent lung and tumor were collected and were preserved as a mix of fresh-frozen and FFPE material. For TCR repertoire profiling, blood samples were analyzed in the form of peripheral blood mononuclear cells. Details on this clone: It lacks a known antigen. Base qualities are not provided; no much larger clone lies one nucleotide away.

The immunoSEQ Assay was used to sequence TCR beta CDR3 regions from DNA. Concerning the study's data processing: T cell density was computed as TCR beta template counts normalized to usable DNA estimated by amplifying housekeeping genes. The preseqR package was used to estimate richness by extrapolating to 400,000 templates for PBMC samples and to 120,000 templates for tissue samples. Clonality was defined as one minus Pielou's evenness. To identify tissue-enriched TCRs, differential abundance testing was run on productive amino-acid clonotypes with a minimum total count of 5 and an alpha of 0.1. The Jaccard Index and the Morisita Overlap Index were used to measure repertoire overlap between compartments. TCR beta CDR3s were clustered by GLIPH together with public tetramer-defined viral CDR3s, and at least three viral sequences plus V-gene enrichment were required for viral motifs. This immuneACCESS table, as held by TCRdb, lists in-frame sequences with V and J called but not all clones. Of the missing ones, under half trace to an unresolved V gene in checked studies; the others have no known cause. V and J calls and clone size are as listed in that table; D and trimming were resolved from the DNA. This sample is represented by approximately 63,000 clones; about 87% of them were singletons. The ten largest clones take up around 20% of the sample.

The CDR3 goes from the cysteine to the phenylalanine over 17 residues. Of the read, only the CDR3 DNA is kept; its 51 bases are in frame from base 1. The germline V gene (reference sequence) provides CDR1 SEHNR and CDR2 FQNEAQ. Here V drops 1 base and J drops 2 bases, and the junction holds 10 bases not matched to any gene. The TCR sequence derives from a man aged 40-75 years with stage I squamous cell lung carcinoma. Sample: peripheral blood, taken before any cancer treatment. The rearranged segments are TRBV7-9 and TRBJ2-5, and TRBD1 aligns with 7 junction nucleotides. The nucleotide sequence is given as TGTGCCAGCAGCTTAGGAGCTCGGACAGGTCCTCAAGAGACCCAGTACTTC. This is translated as CASSLGARTGPQETQYF. The full variable domain, with segments outside the CDR3 supplied by the reference TRBV7-9 and TRBJ2-5 proteins, appears as DTGVSQNPRHKITKRGQNVTFRCDPISEHNRLYWYRQTLGQGPEFLTYFQNEAQLEKSRLLSDRFSAERPKGSFSTLEIQRTEQGDSAMYLCASSLGARTGPQETQYFGPGTRLLVL.